Shown below are 12 T cell receptor beta chains from a single sample sequenced in a study of siplizumab effects on memory and regulatory T cells. Using immunoSEQ multiplex PCR, the repertoire was profiled, and TCRdb retains in-frame clones only, with some absent. The repertoire holds 45,000 to 50,000 clones, about 88% seen once, with under 0.35% in the top ten. The sequenced sample was naive CD8+ T cells sorted from blood. Receptors originate from a human donor in good health.

The chain links TRBV10-3 to TRBJ2-1; no clear D. The CDR3 is made up of 15 amino acids. With 0 bases removed from V and 8 bases from J, the gap between germline ends came to 14 bases. Germline CDR1 and CDR2: ENHRY and SYGVKD. Here the CDR3 reads CAISESRFTPDEQFF. In DNA, the CDR3 is TGTGCCATCAGTGAGTCGCGATTTACTCCCGATGAGCAGTTCTTC.

The genes are TRBV5-6 and TRBJ1-2; 8 bases agree with TRBD1. The germline V gene has CDR1 SGHDT and CDR2 YYEEEE. Trimming took 4 bases from V and 4 from J; bases not matched to a gene: 6. This CDR3 spans 14 amino acids. This CDR3 reads CASSPWGTGYGYTF. The CDR3 nucleotides are TGTGCCAGCAGCCCCTGGGGGACAGGCTATGGCTACACCTTC.

V is TRBV4-1 and J is TRBJ2-5; D perhaps matches TRBD2 (5 bases). The germline V gene has CDR1 MGHRA and CDR2 YSYEKL. Trimming left V 0 bases short and J 2 bases short, with 16 bases between. The CDR3 has 17 amino acids. CDR3 sequence: CASSQDPLGAEQETQYF. DNA for the CDR3: TGCGCCAGCAGCCAAGATCCCCTCGGAGCGGAGCAAGAGACCCAGTACTTC.

The chain links TRBV18 to TRBJ2-7, with 9 bases that match TRBD1. Germline V gene sequence: CDR1 KGHSH, CDR2 LQKENI. The junction had 9 bases not matched to a gene; V was cut back by 5 bases and J by 4 bases. CDR3 size: 15 residues. CDR3 coding DNA: TGTGCCAGCTCAGCCAGCGGGACAGGGCGTTACGAGCAGTACTTC. Encoded protein: CASSASGTGRYEQYF. Complete variable domain (other parts from reference TRBV18 and TRBJ2-7): NAGVMQNPRHLVRRRGQEARLRCSPMKGHSHVYWYRQLPEEGLKFMVYLQKENIIDESGMPKERFSAEFPKEGPSILRIQQVVRGDSAAYFCASSASGTGRYEQYFGPGTRLTVT.

The rearrangement joins TRBV6-5 to TRBJ1-1; TRBD1 matches 7 bases. The CDR3 sequence is 15 residues long. CDR1 is MNHEY and CDR2 is SVGAGI in the germline V gene. Trimming removed 3 bases from V and 3 bases from J; junction bases left unmatched: 7. CDR3 nucleotides: TGTGCCAGCAGTTATCGCGGGCAGGGGGACACTGAAGCTTTCTTT. It codes for CASSYRGQGDTEAFF.

The chain combines TRBV6-5 with TRBJ1-2; D is unresolved. Germline assignment: CDR1 MNHEY and CDR2 SVGAGI. The CDR3 has 12 residues. Trimming left V 6 bases short and J 5 bases short, with 10 bases between. The CDR3 DNA sequence: TGTGCCAGCAGCCAGACCGGGTATGGCTACACCTTC. Translated: CASSQTGYGYTF.

This clone was detected only a few times. The rearrangement links TRBV5-4 to TRBJ1-2; no firm D call. This CDR3 comprises 11 residues. In germline, CDR1 is SGHNT, CDR2 YYREEE (reference sequence). The ends were cut back, 2 bases at V and 11 bases at J, with 10 bases in the middle. The CDR3 coding sequence is TGTGCCAGCAGCTTCCTCGGTTCTTACACCTTC. This codes for CASSFLGSYTF. Full variable domain (missing parts from reference TRBV5-4 and TRBJ1-2): ETGVTQSPTHLIKTRGQQVTLRCSSQSGHNTVSWYQQALGQGPQFIFQYYREEENGRGNFPPRFSGLQFPNYSSELNVNALELDDSALYLCASSFLGSYTFGSGTRLTVV.

Points on this clone: Germline and junction disagree at one end, which may indicate a read error. The chain recombines TRBV7-7 with TRBJ2-1; 7 nucleotides agree with TRBD1. Germline-derived CDR1 and CDR2 are SSHAT and FNYEAQ (reference sequence). The length of the CDR3 is 18 residues. The CDR3 spells CASSLNLDRALSYNEQFF. DNA of the CDR3: TGTGCTAGCAGCCTCAATCTCGACAGGGCCCTTTCCTACAATGAGCAGTTCTTC.

The chain recombines TRBV27 with TRBJ1-5; D gene ambiguous. CDR1 is MNHEY, CDR2 SMNVEV, per germline (reference sequence). There are 14 residues in the CDR3. With 4 bases removed from V and 4 bases from J, the gap between germline ends came to 11 bases. For the CDR3, the DNA is TGTGCCAGCAGTTCCAGGATGGGAAATCAGCCCCAGCATTTT. Its protein is CASSSRMGNQPQHF.

The CDR3 DNA sequence: TGTGCCAGCAGCGACCGGGACAGGGGTGCCGGGGAGCTGTTTTTT. Translating it yields CASSDRDRGAGELFF. The rearrangement joins TRBV7-9 to TRBJ2-2; 10 nucleotides line up with TRBD1. The germline V gene has CDR1 SEHNR and CDR2 FQNEAQ (reference sequence). The CDR3 runs 15 residues. V gave up 5 bases and J gave up 6 bases; unmatched junction bases: 6.

The chain is built from TRBV27 and TRBJ1-1; D gene unclear. This CDR3 has 13 amino acids. Per germline, CDR1 MNHEY and CDR2 SMNVEV (reference sequence). The ends were cut back, 4 bases at V and 2 bases at J, with 8 bases in the middle. CDR3 bases: TGTGCCAGCAGTTGGGGTTTAAACACTGAAGCTTTCTTT. This encodes CASSWGLNTEAFF.

The chain carries TRBV7-9 and TRBJ2-7; no reliable D call. Germline loops: CDR1 SEHNR, CDR2 FQNEAQ (reference sequence). There are 14 residues in the CDR3. Trimming left V 4 bases short and J 0 bases short, with 10 bases between. The DNA of the CDR3 is TGTGCCAGCAGCTCCCCGGCGCGCTCCTACGAGCAGTACTTC. It is translated as CASSSPARSYEQYF. The entire variable domain, with the rest obtained from reference TRBV7-9 and TRBJ2-7, is as follows: DTGVSQNPRHKITKRGQNVTFRCDPISEHNRLYWYRQTLGQGPEFLTYFQNEAQLEKSRLLSDRFSAERPKGSFSTLEIQRTEQGDSAMYLCASSSPARSYEQYFGPGTRLTVT.